This is a list of T cell receptor beta chains from one sample in a study of control samples from healthy donors and cancer patients. The assay was immunoSEQ multiplex PCR, and TCRdb's table has in-frame clones only and misses some. The table has about 84,000 clones, more than 65% seen once. Sequencing was carried out using PBMCs. The receptors here all came from a man between 60 and 70 years old with head and neck cancer. Both conserved end residues are part of each CDR3. D genes are given only for firm matches. Clone size is not always given. Where it is, it says once, few, many or a class for expanded clones.

clone_size j_call d_call v_call cdr3_aa cdr3_nt
. TRBJ2-7 . TRBV27 CASTAQVGDYEQYF TGTGCCAGCACCGCCCAGGTGGGGGACTACGAGCAGTACTTC
few TRBJ2-7 . TRBV6-5 CASRPQGLYEQYF TGTGCCAGCCGGCCCCAGGGCCTCTACGAGCAGTACTTC
once TRBJ1-1 . TRBV5-1 CASSASVGNPEAFF TGCGCCAGCAGCGCCTCAGTTGGGAACCCTGAAGCTTTCTTT
. TRBJ2-5 TRBD1 TRBV18 CASSPGDRVGETQYF TGTGCCAGCTCACCGGGCGACAGGGTTGGGGAGACCCAGTACTTC
. TRBJ1-6 . TRBV19 CASSIRGSGHSPLHF TGTGCCAGTAGTATACGAGGGAGCGGGCATTCACCCCTCCACTTT
. TRBJ1-1 . TRBV6-2/TRBV6-3 CASSYSQDMNTEAFF TGTGCCAGCAGTTACTCGCAAGATATGAACACTGAAGCTTTCTTT
. TRBJ2-5 TRBD1 TRBV9 CASSVGQVQETQYF TGTGCCAGCAGCGTCGGACAGGTACAAGAGACCCAGTACTTC
. TRBJ2-1 . TRBV7-4 CASSLIRGAESYNEQFF TGTGCCAGCAGCCTCATCAGGGGAGCGGAGTCCTACAATGAGCAGTTCTTC
. TRBJ1-2 TRBD1 TRBV2 CASMRTGQNYGYTF TGTGCCAGCATGCGGACAGGACAAAACTATGGCTACACCTTC
once TRBJ2-7 TRBD2 TRBV18 CASSHARAGEPYEQYF TGTGCCAGCTCACACGCCAGGGCGGGGGAACCCTACGAGCAGTACTTC
once TRBJ1-5 . TRBV14 CASSQVTVQGGPQHF TGTGCCAGCAGCCAAGTAACGGTGCAGGGAGGGCCCCAGCATTTT
. TRBJ1-2 . TRBV6-5 CASTLRDGYTF TGTGCCAGCACTTTGAGGGATGGCTACACCTTC
. TRBJ1-2 TRBD1 TRBV18 CASSPPGQTYGYTF TGTGCCAGCTCACCTCCGGGACAGACATATGGCTACACCTTC
. TRBJ2-1 . TRBV5-4 CASSAGGTIYNEQFF TGTGCCAGCAGCGCAGGCGGGACCATCTACAATGAGCAGTTCTTC
. TRBJ2-2 TRBD2 TRBV5-4 CASSLMTSGDTGELFF TGTGCCAGCAGCCTGATGACTAGCGGCGACACCGGGGAGCTGTTTTTT
. TRBJ1-1 . TRBV2 CASSERGGGVAFF TGTGCCAGCAGTGAAAGGGGGGGTGGAGTAGCTTTCTTT
. TRBJ2-3 TRBD1 TRBV3-1/TRBV3-2 CASSRGQGSTDTQYF TGTGCCAGCAGCCGGGGACAGGGTAGCACAGATACGCAGTATTTT
. TRBJ2-7 TRBD1 TRBV13 CASSPGQALYEQYF TGTGCCAGCAGCCCCGGACAGGCCCTCTACGAGCAGTACTTC
. TRBJ2-7 . TRBV12-3/TRBV12-4 CASSAPDSYEQYF TGTGCCAGCAGTGCCCCGGACTCCTACGAGCAGTACTTC
. TRBJ2-5 . TRBV4-2 CASSQRTRDQETQYF TGTGCCAGCAGCCAACGTACCAGGGACCAAGAGACCCAGTACTTC
. TRBJ2-1 TRBD1 TRBV13 CASSFPTGGNEQFF TGTGCCAGCAGTTTCCCGACAGGGGGAAATGAGCAGTTCTTC
few TRBJ2-1 TRBD2 TRBV5-6 CASRTGTSVWDEQFF TGTGCCAGCAGAACCGGGACTAGTGTATGGGATGAGCAGTTCTTC
few TRBJ2-3 . TRBV24-1 CATSQSSTDTQYF TGTGCCACGAGCCAGTCATCCACAGATACGCAGTATTTT
. TRBJ1-2 . TRBV2 CASSFSLFAAYGYTF TGTGCCAGCAGTTTCTCCCTCTTCGCCGCTTATGGCTACACCTTC
. TRBJ2-1 TRBD2 TRBV7-6 CASSLLAGGPNEQFF TGTGCCAGCAGCCTCCTAGCGGGAGGGCCCAATGAGCAGTTCTTC
. TRBJ2-4 . TRBV29-1 CSARTEANIQYF TGCAGCGCACGGACAGAGGCAAACATTCAGTACTTC
. TRBJ1-1 . TRBV30 CAWRDRLEAFF TGTGCCTGGAGGGACAGACTTGAAGCTTTCTTT
. TRBJ2-1 . TRBV9 CASSVGGGMAYNEQFF TGTGCCAGCAGCGTAGGTGGGGGAATGGCCTACAATGAGCAGTTCTTC
. TRBJ1-5 TRBD1 TRBV5-1 CASSSGTGGAAQHF TGCGCCAGCAGCTCGGGGACAGGGGGCGCAGCCCAGCATTTT
. TRBJ2-1 TRBD2 TRBV5-1 CASSTLAGEAYNEQFF TGCGCCAGCAGCACCCTAGCGGGAGAAGCCTACAATGAGCAGTTCTTC
. TRBJ2-5 . TRBV7-2 CASSLRVGETQYF TGTGCCAGCAGCTTAAGGGTGGGAGAGACCCAGTACTTC
. TRBJ1-4 . TRBV5-6 CASSLLKRDEKLFF TGTGCCAGCAGCTTGTTGAAGAGGGATGAAAAACTGTTTTTT
. TRBJ1-6 . TRBV6-5 CASSQTTGGSPLHF TGTGCCAGCAGTCAGACGACCGGAGGTTCACCCCTCCACTTT
. TRBJ2-1 . TRBV27 CASSPPASLYNEQFF TGTGCCAGCAGTCCCCCAGCCAGTCTCTACAATGAGCAGTTCTTC
. TRBJ1-2 TRBD1 TRBV6-4 CASSPGTGLGYTF TGTGCCAGCAGTCCCGGGACAGGTTTAGGCTACACCTTC
few TRBJ2-4 . TRBV28 CASSFSLRTKNIQYF TGTGCCAGCAGTTTTTCGCTCCGAACCAAAAACATTCAGTACTTC
. TRBJ1-6 TRBD1 TRBV6-6 CASSYLTGGNSPLHF TGTGCCAGCAGTTATCTTACAGGGGGTAATTCACCCCTCCACTTT
. TRBJ2-7 TRBD1 TRBV5-4 CASSPRDRSYEQYF TGTGCCAGCAGCCCAAGGGACAGGTCCTACGAGCAGTACTTC
few TRBJ1-3 . TRBV9 CASSSFENTIYF TGTGCCAGCAGCAGCTTTGAAAACACCATATATTTT
once TRBJ2-5 . TRBV4-2 CASSQDPSVGSQYF TGTGCCAGCAGCCAAGATCCATCAGTTGGGTCCCAGTACTTC
. TRBJ1-3 . TRBV28 CASSLEGNTIYF TGTGCCAGCAGTTTAGAAGGAAACACCATATATTTT
. TRBJ2-3 . TRBV19 CASSIGLADTQYF TGTGCCAGTAGTATAGGTCTAGCGGATACGCAGTATTTT
. TRBJ2-7 TRBD1 TRBV27 CASSLRGPSYEQYF TGTGCCAGCAGCCTCAGGGGGCCCTCCTACGAGCAGTACTTC
. TRBJ1-2 . TRBV3-1/TRBV3-2 CASSQDRKFYGYTF TGTGCCAGCAGCCAAGACCGAAAATTCTATGGCTACACCTTC
. TRBJ2-3 TRBD1 TRBV5-1 CASSSTGGRGRDTQYF TGCGCCAGCAGCTCAACAGGGGGAAGGGGCAGGGATACGCAGTATTTT
. TRBJ1-1 . TRBV11-2 CASSPVIRTNTEAFF TGTGCCAGCAGCCCCGTGATAAGAACCAACACTGAAGCTTTCTTT
once TRBJ2-1 TRBD2 TRBV6-6 CASSLAGERDEQFF TGTGCCAGCAGTCTAGCGGGAGAGAGGGATGAGCAGTTCTTC
. TRBJ2-7 . TRBV2 CASSGRRSSYEQYF TGTGCCAGCAGCGGACGGAGGAGCTCCTACGAGCAGTACTTC
. TRBJ2-1 . TRBV7-8 CASSTDRTPNEQFF TGTGCCAGCAGCACCGACCGTACTCCTAATGAGCAGTTCTTC
. TRBJ2-2 . TRBV5-1 CASSPPNWVGELFF TGCGCCAGCAGCCCGCCGAATTGGGTCGGGGAGCTGTTTTTT
few TRBJ2-1 . TRBV20-1 CSARGQPEQFF TGCAGTGCTAGAGGGCAGCCTGAGCAGTTCTTC
. TRBJ2-1 . TRBV5-1 CASSLAESYNEQFF TGCGCCAGCAGCTTAGCGGAATCCTACAATGAGCAGTTCTTC